This paragraph reports one T cell receptor (beta chain). It lacks a known antigen. No much larger clone is present one base from it, and per-base qualities are unavailable. Another Seattle source contributed samples from volunteer blood donors who had recovered from COVID-19. Collaborating institutions collected whole blood in K2EDTA tubes following their own protocols. For TCRbeta analysis, collaborator samples were shipped as frozen whole blood, as isolated PBMCs, or as DNA extracted from either sample type. From V the trimming removes 2 bases and from J it removes 0 bases, while the gene matches leave 7 bases of the junction unaccounted for. From the cysteine through the phenylalanine, the CDR3 covers 19 amino acids. Of all the DNA, just the CDR3 is kept, 57 bases in frame from base 1. CDR1 and CDR2 (PRHDT, FYEKMQ) derive from the germline V gene (reference sequence). This sample was taken from a study of blood T cell repertoires in COVID-19 (dated by TCRdb to between 2020 and 2021). Regarding the research as a whole: Samples from collaborators originated in the United States, Italy and Spain and spanned both the acute and convalescent phases of COVID-19. The prospective study material was composed of cDNA or gDNA derived from T cells, B-cell-depleted T cells, or PBMCs. Subjects who had been exposed to COVID-19, were actively infected with it, or had recovered from it provided the deeply sampled blood TCRbeta repertoires that made up the dataset. A freely available public database, intended as a resource for researchers studying the immune response to SARS-CoV-2, is where the repertoires were released. The samples were drawn from two sources: the first 160 participants of the ongoing ImmuneRACE study, and over 1,000 subjects contributed by 6 global collaborators. The sample metadata nearly always contained a de-identified subject ID, COVID-19 status, age in years and sex. Where HLA class I and class II types were available, the types were taken from metadata supplied by the sample provider, not from assay-based typing. The full study reports these points: The quantity of clinical and demographic metadata differed by source and by participant and was supplied without curation.

TCRbeta CDR3 regions were amplified from genomic DNA by means of the immunoSEQ Assay, a bias-controlled multiplex PCR. The paper's data handling went like this. The number of nucleated cells in each sample was estimated by amplification of reference gene primers within the assay. Sequence reads were collapsed and filtered to measure the absolute abundance of every unique TCRbeta CDR3 rearrangement. For each sample, productive Simpson clonality was calculated as the square root of Simpson's diversity index across productive rearrangements. TCRdb took this table from immuneACCESS and kept in-frame rearrangements with V and J called. Such tables lack part of the clones; where checked against another copy, unresolved V genes explain under half of the gap, and the rest is unexplained. The V and J calls and clone size were taken over from that table, and D and trimming were inferred from the DNA. The sample table contains 250,000 to 300,000 clones; only one count was recorded for around 90% of them. The ten largest clones represent 2.2% of the sample.

Recombination joined TRBV13 with TRBJ2-2; a stretch of 12 junction bases matches TRBD2. The sequenced sample consisted of peripheral blood. The TCR was taken from a woman between 50 and 59 years old who had recovered from COVID-19. At the DNA level, the sequence is TGTGCCAGCAGCTTATTCCCCACTAGCGGGGGGCCGAACACCGGGGAGCTGTTTTTT. Its translation reads: CASSLFPTSGGPNTGELFF.